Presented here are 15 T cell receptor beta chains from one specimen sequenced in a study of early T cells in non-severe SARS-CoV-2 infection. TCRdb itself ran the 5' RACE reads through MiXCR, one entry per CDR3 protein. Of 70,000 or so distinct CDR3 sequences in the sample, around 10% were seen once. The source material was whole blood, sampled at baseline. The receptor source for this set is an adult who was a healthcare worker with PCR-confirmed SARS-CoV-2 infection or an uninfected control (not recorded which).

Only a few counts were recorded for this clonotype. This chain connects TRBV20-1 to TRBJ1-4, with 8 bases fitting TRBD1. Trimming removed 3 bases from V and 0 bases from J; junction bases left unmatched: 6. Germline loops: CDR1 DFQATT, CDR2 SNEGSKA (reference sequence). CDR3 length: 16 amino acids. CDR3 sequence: CSARGDRGTTNEKLFF. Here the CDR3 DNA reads TGCAGTGCTAGGGGTGACAGGGGAACAACTAATGAAAAACTGTTTTTT.

The CDR3 sequence: CASSLLGGTYYEQYF. The CDR3 DNA sequence: TGTGCCAGCAGCTTGTTGGGGGGCACCTATTACGAGCAGTACTTC. The V gene is TRBV5-6, the J gene TRBJ2-7, with D perhaps assigned TRBD1 or TRBD2 (6 bases each). The germline V gene encodes CDR1 SGHDT and CDR2 YYEEEE. Trimming shortened V by 1 base and J by 4 bases, and 15 bases separated the two germline ends. This CDR3 spans 15 amino acids. Looking up the rest from reference TRBV5-6 and TRBJ2-7 gives the full variable domain: DAGVTQSPTHLIKTRGQQVTLRCSPKSGHDTVSWYQQALGQGPQFIFQYYEEEERQRGNFPDRFSGHQFPNYSSELNVNALLLGDSALYLCASSLLGGTYYEQYFGPGTRLTVT.

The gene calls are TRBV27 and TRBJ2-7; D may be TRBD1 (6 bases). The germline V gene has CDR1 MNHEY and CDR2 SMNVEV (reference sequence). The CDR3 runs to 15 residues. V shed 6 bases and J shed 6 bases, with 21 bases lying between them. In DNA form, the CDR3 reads TGTGCCAGCAGCGCACCGCAAAGTCAGGGGAGCGAGCAGTACTTC. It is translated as CASSAPQSQGSEQYF.

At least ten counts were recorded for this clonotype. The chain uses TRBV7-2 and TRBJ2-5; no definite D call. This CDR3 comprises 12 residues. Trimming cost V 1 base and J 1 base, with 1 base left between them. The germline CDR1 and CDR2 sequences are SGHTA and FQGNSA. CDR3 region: CASSLVQETQYF. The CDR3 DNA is TGTGCCAGCAGCTTAGTCCAAGAGACCCAGTACTTC.

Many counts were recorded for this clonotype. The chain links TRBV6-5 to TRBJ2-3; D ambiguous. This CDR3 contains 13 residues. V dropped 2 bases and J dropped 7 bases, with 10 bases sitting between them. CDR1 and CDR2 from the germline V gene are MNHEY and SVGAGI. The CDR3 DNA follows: TGTGCCAGCAGTTACGGTCCGGGTAATACGCAGTATTTT. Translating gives CASSYGPGNTQYF.

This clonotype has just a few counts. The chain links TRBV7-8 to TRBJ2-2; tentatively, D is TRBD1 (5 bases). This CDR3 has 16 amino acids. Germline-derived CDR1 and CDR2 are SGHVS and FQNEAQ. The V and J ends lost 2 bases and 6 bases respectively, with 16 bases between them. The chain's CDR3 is CASSLTRGQSAGELFF. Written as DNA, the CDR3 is TGTGCCAGCAGCTTAACCCGTGGACAATCGGCCGGGGAGCTGTTTTTT.

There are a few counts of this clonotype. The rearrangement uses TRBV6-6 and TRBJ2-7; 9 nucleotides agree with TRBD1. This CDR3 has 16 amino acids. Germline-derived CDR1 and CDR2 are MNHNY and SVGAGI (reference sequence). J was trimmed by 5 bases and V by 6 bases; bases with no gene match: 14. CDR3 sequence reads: CASRKGTGYKQDEQYF. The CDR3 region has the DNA TGTGCCAGCAGGAAAGGGACAGGGTATAAGCAGGACGAGCAGTACTTC.

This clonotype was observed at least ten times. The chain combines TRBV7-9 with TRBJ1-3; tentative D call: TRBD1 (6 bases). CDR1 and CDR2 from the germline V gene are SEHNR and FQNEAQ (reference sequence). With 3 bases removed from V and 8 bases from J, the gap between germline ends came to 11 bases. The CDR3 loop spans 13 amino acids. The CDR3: CASSLNRVDTIYF. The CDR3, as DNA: TGTGCCAGCAGCTTGAACAGGGTGGACACCATATATTTT. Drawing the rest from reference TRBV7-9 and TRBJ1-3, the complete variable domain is DTGVSQNPRHKITKRGQNVTFRCDPISEHNRLYWYRQTLGQGPEFLTYFQNEAQLEKSRLLSDRFSAERPKGSFSTLEIQRTEQGDSAMYLCASSLNRVDTIYFGEGSWLTVV.

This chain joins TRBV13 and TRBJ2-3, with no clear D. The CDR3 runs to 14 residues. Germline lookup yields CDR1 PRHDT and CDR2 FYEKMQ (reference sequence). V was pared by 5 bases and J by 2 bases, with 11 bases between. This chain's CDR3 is CASSTRNPTDTQYF. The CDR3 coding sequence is TGTGCCAGCAGCACCCGGAACCCCACAGATACGCAGTATTTT.

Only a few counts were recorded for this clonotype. The CDR3 bases are TGTGCCAGTAGTATTCTGGCGCTCCGCTCTGGGGCCAACGTCCTGACTTTC. Its protein is CASSILALRSGANVLTF. The chain has TRBV19 and TRBJ2-6; D unresolved. In germline, CDR1 is LNHDA, CDR2 SQIVND (reference sequence). Trimming took off 3 bases at V and 0 bases at J, with 12 bases between the two ends. This CDR3 region has 17 residues.

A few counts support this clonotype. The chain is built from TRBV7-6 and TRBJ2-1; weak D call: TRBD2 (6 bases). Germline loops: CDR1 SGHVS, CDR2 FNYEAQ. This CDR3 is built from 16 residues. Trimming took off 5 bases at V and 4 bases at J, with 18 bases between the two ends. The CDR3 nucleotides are TGTGCCAGCAGCGGGACGGGAGATAGCGGATACAATGAGCAGTTCTTC. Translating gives CASSGTGDSGYNEQFF. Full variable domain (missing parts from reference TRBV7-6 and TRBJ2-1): GAGVSQSPRYKVTKRGQDVALRCDPISGHVSLYWYRQALGQGPEFLTYFNYEAQQDKSGLPNDRFSAERPEGSISTLTIQRTEQRDSAMYRCASSGTGDSGYNEQFFGPGTRLTVL.

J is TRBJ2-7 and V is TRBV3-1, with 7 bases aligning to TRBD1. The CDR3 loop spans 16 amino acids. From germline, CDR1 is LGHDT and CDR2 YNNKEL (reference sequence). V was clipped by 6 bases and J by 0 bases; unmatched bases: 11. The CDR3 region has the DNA TGTGCCAGCAGGCGGTCCGGGACAGCGAGCTCCTACGAGCAGTACTTC. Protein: CASRRSGTASSYEQYF.

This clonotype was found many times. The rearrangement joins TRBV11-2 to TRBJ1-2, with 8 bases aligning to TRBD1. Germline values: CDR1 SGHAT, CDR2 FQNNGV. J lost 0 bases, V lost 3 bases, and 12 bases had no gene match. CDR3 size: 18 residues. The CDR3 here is CASSFEPGTGSANYGYTF. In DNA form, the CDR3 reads TGTGCCAGCAGCTTCGAACCCGGGACAGGATCAGCTAACTATGGCTACACCTTC.

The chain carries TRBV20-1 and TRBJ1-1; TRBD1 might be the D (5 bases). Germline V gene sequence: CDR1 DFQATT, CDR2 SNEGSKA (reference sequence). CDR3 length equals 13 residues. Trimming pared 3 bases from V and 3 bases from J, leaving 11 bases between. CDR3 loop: CSARGTEDTEAFF. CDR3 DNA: TGCAGTGCTAGGGGGACGGAGGACACTGAAGCTTTCTTT.

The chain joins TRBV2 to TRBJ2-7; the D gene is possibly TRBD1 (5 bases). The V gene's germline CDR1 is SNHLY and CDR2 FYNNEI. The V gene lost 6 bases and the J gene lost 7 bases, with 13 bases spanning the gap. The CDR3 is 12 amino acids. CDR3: CASRGLGEEQYF. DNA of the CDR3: TGTGCCAGCAGAGGGCTAGGGGAAGAGCAGTACTTC. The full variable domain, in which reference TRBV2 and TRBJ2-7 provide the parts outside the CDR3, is EPEVTQTPSHQVTQMGQEVILRCVPISNHLYFYWYRQILGQKVEFLVSFYNNEISEKSEIFDDQFSVERPDGSNFTLKIRSTKLEDSAMYFCASRGLGEEQYFGPGTRLTVT.